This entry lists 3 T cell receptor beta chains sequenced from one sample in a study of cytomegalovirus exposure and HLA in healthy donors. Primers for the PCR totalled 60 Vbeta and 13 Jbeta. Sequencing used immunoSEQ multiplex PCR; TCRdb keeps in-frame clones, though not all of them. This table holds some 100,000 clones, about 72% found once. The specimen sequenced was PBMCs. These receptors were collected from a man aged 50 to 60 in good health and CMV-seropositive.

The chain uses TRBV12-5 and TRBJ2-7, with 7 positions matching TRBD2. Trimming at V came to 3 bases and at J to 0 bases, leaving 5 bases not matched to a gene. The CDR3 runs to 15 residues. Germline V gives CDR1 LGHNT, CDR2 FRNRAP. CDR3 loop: CASGLSGVSSYEQYF. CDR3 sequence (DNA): TGTGCTAGTGGTTTAAGCGGGGTGAGCTCCTACGAGCAGTACTTC. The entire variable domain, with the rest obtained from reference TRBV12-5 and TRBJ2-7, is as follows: DARVTQTPRHKVTEMGQEVTMRCQPILGHNTVFWYRQTMMQGLELLAYFRNRAPLDDSGMPKDRFSAEMPDATLATLKIQPSEPRDSAVYFCASGLSGVSSYEQYFGPGTRLTVT.

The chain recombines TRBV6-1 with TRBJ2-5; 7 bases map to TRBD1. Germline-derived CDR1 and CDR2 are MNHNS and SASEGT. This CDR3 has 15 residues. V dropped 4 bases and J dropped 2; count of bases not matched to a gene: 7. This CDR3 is CASSVGTDFQETQYF. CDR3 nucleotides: TGTGCCAGCAGTGTAGGGACAGATTTTCAAGAGACCCAGTACTTC.

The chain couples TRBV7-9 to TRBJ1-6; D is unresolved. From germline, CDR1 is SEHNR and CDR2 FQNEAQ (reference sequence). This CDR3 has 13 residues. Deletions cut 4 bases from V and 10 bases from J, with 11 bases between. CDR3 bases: TGTGCCAGCAGCTCTTGGGGAGGATCACCCCTCCACTTT. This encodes CASSSWGGSPLHF.